Following are 16 T cell receptor beta chains from one sample sequenced in a study of OX40 agonist ivuxolimab in advanced cancers. The table came from immunoSEQ multiplex PCR; TCRdb's copy has only in-frame clones and leaves some out. Counted here are fewer than 95,000 clones, about 92% occurring once; the ten biggest clones make up around 3.3%. Sequences were derived from CD4+ or CD8+ T cells sorted from blood, sampled in a trial of the OX40 agonist ivuxolimab. The receptors originated from an adult with an advanced solid tumor such as melanoma, head and neck, liver or kidney cancer.

The count of this clone is one. The chain carries TRBV2 and TRBJ1-5; no clear D. Germline-derived CDR1 and CDR2 are SNHLY and FYNNEI. The CDR3 has 15 residues. V lost 2 bases and J 2 bases, leaving 10 bases between the germline ends. This CDR3 reads CASSESLAGNQPQHF. The CDR3 coding sequence is TGTGCCAGCAGTGAAAGCCTAGCGGGCAATCAGCCCCAGCATTTT.

The chain employs TRBV11-2 and TRBJ2-7; 8 positions agree with TRBD2. Germline CDR1 reads SGHAT; CDR2 reads FQNNGV. CDR3 length equals 13 residues. V lost 5 bases and J lost 4; bases outside the gene matches: 4. This CDR3 is CASSPGTSYEQYF. DNA for the CDR3: TGTGCCAGCAGCCCAGGGACTAGTTACGAGCAGTACTTC.

The chain is built from TRBV6-5 and TRBJ2-7, with a possible D match to TRBD2 (5 bases). This CDR3 has 14 residues. The germline V gene encodes CDR1 MNHEY and CDR2 SVGAGI. V was shortened by 5 bases and J by 5 bases, with 16 bases between the two germline ends. The CDR3 DNA reads TGTGCCAGCAGTCCCTCCCCCGGGAAGGACGAGCAGTACTTC. Translating it yields CASSPSPGKDEQYF.

This chain connects TRBV5-6 to TRBJ2-3; 15 positions match TRBD2. Germline assignment: CDR1 SGHDT and CDR2 YYEEEE. The CDR3 length is 18 residues. Germline trimming cut 3 bases from V and 0 bases from J; bases unmatched to any gene: 5. DNA of the CDR3: TGTGCCAGCAGCTGGGGACTAGCGGGAGGCCCGAGCACAGATACGCAGTATTTT. This sequence encodes CASSWGLAGGPSTDTQYF.

This clone showed up just once. The chain couples TRBV7-6 to TRBJ1-2, with a possible D match to TRBD1 (5 bases). The ends were cut back, 5 bases at V and 8 bases at J, with 24 bases in the middle. There are 16 residues in the CDR3. Germline V gene sequence: CDR1 SGHVS, CDR2 FNYEAQ. CDR3 sequence reads: CASSVSGTPRSGGYTF. The CDR3, as DNA: TGTGCCAGCAGCGTGTCCGGGACCCCAAGGTCAGGAGGCTACACCTTC.

This sequence joins TRBV5-1 and TRBJ2-7, with D perhaps matching TRBD1 (8 bases). Germline V gene sequence: CDR1 SGHRS, CDR2 YFSETQ. The CDR3 contains 13 residues. Trimming stripped 3 bases from V and 7 bases from J, with 14 bases between. CDR3: CASSYGQGGEQYF. DNA for the CDR3: TGCGCCAGCAGCTACGGACAGGGAGGGGAGCAGTACTTC.

The V and J genes are TRBV27 and TRBJ2-1, with D hard to call. With 6 bases removed from V and 10 bases from J, the gap between germline ends came to 13 bases. This CDR3 is 12 amino acids long. Germline V gives CDR1 MNHEY, CDR2 SMNVEV (reference sequence). The CDR3 protein is CASSPISQEQFF. Written as DNA, the CDR3 is TGTGCCAGCAGCCCGATTAGCCAGGAGCAGTTCTTC.

This clone was detected only once. This sequence joins TRBV4-1 and TRBJ2-1; 8 nucleotides match TRBD2. From germline, CDR1 is MGHRA and CDR2 YSYEKL. The V segment lost 1 base and the J segment 4 bases; nucleotides outside the gene matches: 9. This CDR3 is built from 17 residues. CDR3 nucleotides: TGCGCCAGCAGCCAAGGTCCGGGCGGCGGGGGGTACAATGAGCAGTTCTTC. This sequence encodes CASSQGPGGGGYNEQFF.

The gene calls are TRBV6-5 and TRBJ1-1, with D unresolved. The germline V gene encodes CDR1 MNHEY and CDR2 SVGAGI. With 2 bases removed from V and 4 bases from J, the gap between germline ends came to 11 bases. The CDR3 consists of 14 residues. The DNA for the CDR3 is TGTGCCAGCAGTTACGGTAAATGGGGCACTGAAGCTTTCTTT. This codes for CASSYGKWGTEAFF.

V and J are TRBV27 and TRBJ1-2; 9 bases agree with TRBD1. V was pared by 2 bases and J by 3 bases, with 4 bases of the junction left unmatched. CDR1 is MNHEY and CDR2 is SMNVEV in the germline V gene (reference sequence). The CDR3 consists of 15 residues. The CDR3 sequence: CASSLGTGSYYGYTF. The CDR3 DNA sequence: TGTGCCAGCAGTTTAGGGACAGGGTCATACTATGGCTACACCTTC.

This sequence joins TRBV11-2 and TRBJ1-2; possibly TRBD1 for D (5 bases). The CDR3 sequence is 11 residues long. Deletions cut 3 bases from V and 7 bases from J, with 6 bases between. The V gene's germline CDR1 is SGHAT and CDR2 FQNNGV. The CDR3 DNA follows: TGTGCCAGCAGCTTTGGGGGTGGCTACACCTTC. Protein product: CASSFGGGYTF.

This chain connects TRBV27 to TRBJ1-2, with no clear D. Germline V gene sequence: CDR1 MNHEY, CDR2 SMNVEV (reference sequence). The CDR3 has 15 amino acids. Trimming cost V 5 bases and J 7 bases, with 20 bases left between them. The CDR3 DNA reads as TGTGCCAGCAGTCCGACGTCGTCAGGCTCTATTGGCTACACCTTC. Encoded protein: CASSPTSSGSIGYTF.

The chain couples TRBV6-1 to TRBJ2-1; 7 bases align to TRBD2. This CDR3 is 17 amino acids long. Germline CDR1 and CDR2: MNHNS and SASEGT. V shed 4 bases, J shed 3 bases, and the junction held 12 bases outside the gene matches. CDR3 region: CASSGHTSEYYYNEQFF. DNA of the CDR3: TGTGCCAGCAGTGGCCACACTAGCGAATATTACTACAATGAGCAGTTCTTC.

The V gene is TRBV5-5, the J gene TRBJ1-2; D is undetermined. V gave up 4 bases and J gave up 2 bases, with 15 bases separating them. The CDR3 consists of 15 residues. The germline gives CDR1 SGHKS, CDR2 YYEKEE (reference sequence). The CDR3 bases are TGTGCCAGCAGCGCTAATCCCCTTTCGAACTATGGCTACACCTTC. Its translation is CASSANPLSNYGYTF.

This clone was counted a single time. This chain links TRBV6-4 with TRBJ1-4, with 9 bases that match TRBD1. Per germline, CDR1 MRHNA and CDR2 SNTAGT. CDR3 length: 16 amino acids. V was pared by 2 bases and J by 5 bases, with 6 bases of the junction left unmatched. CDR3: CASSDPGQGSNEKLFF. The DNA for the CDR3 is TGTGCCAGCAGTGACCCGGGACAGGGCTCAAATGAAAAACTGTTTTTT.

The V gene is TRBV10-3, the J gene TRBJ2-7; 11 nucleotides line up with TRBD1. Trimming took 2 bases from V and 6 from J; bases not matched to a gene: 3. The CDR3 spans 14 residues. From germline, CDR1 is ENHRY and CDR2 SYGVKD. The CDR3 bases are TGTGCCATCAGTGAGCTCGGGACAGGGGGCGAGCAGTACTTC. As protein: CAISELGTGGEQYF.